This T cell receptor beta chain came from a study of T cell repertoires in cytomegalovirus infection. Whole-study context: Selection of CMV epitopes for the study included recently identified HLA-C-restricted and well-studied HLA-B-restricted ones. Based on public TCR beta signatures, there were indications of CMV infection and of a matching HLA type. Study-level points and caveats: Clonotypes of TCR beta that were HLA-C-restricted and CMV-specific dominated the ex vivo response. People with CMV and the relevant HLA were identified by cumulative public TCR beta family frequency.

This clonotype was seen a few times. Antigen: not known. TCRdb used MiXCR to reprocess the reads, holding one entry per CDR3 protein. The sample has around 300,000 distinct CDR3 sequences, 20% to 25% seen once. The CDR3 contains 14 residues. V was cut by 5 bases and J by 5 bases, with 13 bases left in between. From germline, CDR1 is SSHAT and CDR2 FNYEAQ (reference sequence). The rearrangement joins TRBV7-7 to TRBJ2-1; D could derive from TRBD1 or TRBD2 (6 bases each). This sequence originates from a human donor in good health (CMV status not recorded). Some clones in this sample may be carry-over from other donors' samples. Specimen: cultured PBMCs, collected from culture after CMV antigen stimulation. The CDR3, as DNA: TGTGCCAGCAGCCTCCCCGGGGGCCACAATGAGCAGTTCTTC. This codes for CASSLPGGHNEQFF.